These T cell receptor beta chains were read from a single sample in a study of Tregs in tolerant kidney transplant recipients. Only in-frame clones appear in the TCRdb table, and some are missing; sequencing was by immunoSEQ multiplex PCR. The repertoire includes some 110,000 clones, almost 95% of them detected once, and roughly 0.63% sits in the top ten. The sample was CD4+ T cells from blood. The receptor source for this set is a human donor in good health. Each CDR3 is given with its conserved first and last residue. Fields, in order: J gene, D gene, clone size, V gene, CDR3 protein, CDR3 DNA. A D gene is named only where the DNA matches it firmly. Clone size is stated in some rows and not others, as once, few, many or a class when expanded.

TRBJ2-7	-	-	TRBV6-1	CASSRIGRVDEQYF	TGTGCCAGCAGCCGGATAGGCAGGGTGGACGAGCAGTACTTC
TRBJ1-1	-	-	TRBV6-6	CASSSQYQAFF	TGTGCCAGCAGTTCACAGTATCAAGCTTTCTTT
TRBJ2-2	TRBD1	-	TRBV7-2	CASTRTGGSGGLFF	TGTGCCAGCACCCGGACAGGGGGTTCAGGAGGGCTGTTTTTT
TRBJ1-1	-	-	TRBV7-9	CASSSGTLEAFF	TGTGCCAGCAGCTCCGGGACACTTGAAGCTTTCTTT
TRBJ1-1	-	-	TRBV5-1	CASSFWGLGDTEAFF	TGCGCCAGCAGCTTTTGGGGGTTGGGAGACACTGAAGCTTTCTTT
TRBJ2-1	-	-	TRBV30	CAWTGGNYNEQFF	TGTGCCTGGACCGGGGGCAACTACAATGAGCAGTTCTTC
TRBJ2-2	-	few	TRBV6-5	CASRTVGERAGELFF	TGTGCCAGCAGGACTGTAGGTGAAAGAGCCGGGGAGCTGTTTTTT
TRBJ2-1	-	-	TRBV6-6	CASGRGGQYNEQFF	TGTGCCAGCGGAAGGGGGGGACAGTACAATGAGCAGTTCTTC
TRBJ2-7	TRBD1	-	TRBV14	CASSHDGTGGSYEQYF	TGTGCCAGCAGCCACGATGGGACAGGGGGCTCCTACGAGCAGTACTTC
TRBJ2-2	-	-	TRBV7-9	CASSLGRANTGELFF	TGTGCCAGCAGCTTGGGCAGGGCGAACACCGGGGAGCTGTTTTTT
TRBJ1-2	-	-	TRBV2	CASSDVAAYGYTF	TGTGCCAGCAGTGACGTGGCAGCTTATGGCTACACCTTC
TRBJ1-5	-	once	TRBV5-6	CASSLEGRINQPQHF	TGTGCCAGCAGCTTGGAAGGGAGGATTAATCAGCCCCAGCATTTT
TRBJ1-1	-	-	TRBV19	CASRLNTEAFF	TGTGCCAGTAGACTTAACACTGAAGCTTTCTTT
TRBJ2-2	TRBD2	-	TRBV7-2	CASSPRGTSPGELFF	TGTGCCAGCAGCCCTCGGGGGACTAGCCCCGGGGAGCTGTTTTTT
TRBJ2-5	TRBD1	-	TRBV14	CASSRSGTGGMETQYF	TGTGCCAGCAGCCGATCCGGGACAGGGGGCATGGAGACCCAGTACTTC
TRBJ2-5	TRBD1	-	TRBV12-5	CASGLSALGTGGFQETQYF	TGTGCTAGTGGTTTGTCGGCTTTAGGGACAGGGGGTTTCCAAGAGACCCAGTACTTC
TRBJ2-7	TRBD2	-	TRBV6-5	CASSSQRGGGPYEQYF	TGTGCCAGCAGTTCCCAACGGGGGGGCGGCCCCTACGAGCAGTACTTC
TRBJ1-1	TRBD1	-	TRBV18	CASSPGTGTFF	TGTGCCAGCTCACCCGGGACAGGCACTTTCTTT
TRBJ2-1	TRBD1	-	TRBV5-1	CASSPGQGNDEQFF	TGCGCCAGCAGCCCGGGACAGGGCAACGATGAGCAGTTCTTC
TRBJ2-7	-	-	TRBV9	CASSVRVHEQYF	TGTGCCAGCAGCGTACGGGTGCACGAGCAGTACTTC
TRBJ2-3	-	once	TRBV7-2	CASSLVSLADSSSTDTQYF	TGTGCCAGCAGCTTAGTCTCTCTTGCTGACAGCTCCTCTACAGATACGCAGTATTTT
TRBJ2-2	TRBD2	-	TRBV19	CASSVRLAGSGELFF	TGTGCCAGTAGTGTAAGACTAGCGGGGTCTGGGGAGCTGTTTTTT
TRBJ2-7	TRBD2	once	TRBV4-2	CASSQDSLAATYEQYF	TGTGCCAGCAGCCAAGATTCGCTAGCGGCAACCTACGAGCAGTACTTC
TRBJ1-2	-	few	TRBV29-1	CSVEDPGYGYTF	TGCAGCGTTGAAGATCCGGGGTACGGCTACACCTTC
TRBJ1-3	-	-	TRBV7-9	CASSLAQAGGSGNTIYF	TGTGCCAGCAGCTTAGCGCAGGCAGGCGGCTCTGGAAACACCATATATTTT
TRBJ2-1	-	-	TRBV11-3	CASSPGGGPYNEQFF	TGTGCCAGCAGCCCTGGGGGGGGCCCATACAATGAGCAGTTCTTC
TRBJ1-1	-	once	TRBV9	CASSVGVGAEAFF	TGTGCCAGCAGCGTAGGGGTGGGGGCTGAAGCTTTCTTT
TRBJ2-1	TRBD1	-	TRBV4-2	CASSQGADRADEQFF	TGTGCCAGCAGCCAGGGGGCGGACAGGGCCGATGAGCAGTTCTTC
TRBJ2-1	TRBD2	-	TRBV4-2	CASSQDLAGGPRNEQFF	TGTGCCAGCAGCCAAGATCTAGCGGGAGGGCCTAGAAATGAGCAGTTCTTC
TRBJ2-5	-	-	TRBV5-1	CASSPTPMGGQETQYF	TGCGCCAGCAGCCCAACCCCAATGGGGGGCCAAGAGACCCAGTACTTC
TRBJ2-1	TRBD2	-	TRBV5-1	CASSLAGVYNEQFF	TGCGCCAGCAGTCTAGCGGGGGTATACAATGAGCAGTTCTTC
TRBJ2-5	TRBD1	-	TRBV25-1	CASSPFTGELRAQYF	TGTGCCAGTAGTCCCTTCACAGGGGAACTGCGGGCCCAGTACTTC
TRBJ1-5	TRBD1	-	TRBV4-1	CASSIQGSNQPQHF	TGCGCCAGCAGTATACAGGGGTCGAATCAGCCCCAGCATTTT
TRBJ1-3	-	-	TRBV5-6	CASSFLTSGNTIYF	TGTGCCAGCAGCTTCCTCACCTCTGGAAACACCATATATTTT
TRBJ2-3	-	-	TRBV11-2	CASSLGRPSTDTQYF	TGTGCCAGCAGCTTAGGAAGACCTAGCACAGATACGCAGTATTTT
TRBJ2-7	TRBD2	-	TRBV11-2	CASSLRAGDRYEQYF	TGTGCCAGCAGCTTAAGGGCGGGAGATCGATACGAGCAGTACTTC
TRBJ1-3	-	-	TRBV2	CASSETRGSGNTIYF	TGTGCCAGCAGTGAAACCCGGGGCTCTGGAAACACCATATATTTT
TRBJ2-3	TRBD2	-	TRBV5-4	CASSLGTSGRVAQYF	TGTGCCAGCAGCTTGGGGACTAGCGGGAGGGTAGCGCAGTATTTT
TRBJ2-3	TRBD2	-	TRBV6-5	CASRLSGGTGDTQYF	TGTGCCAGCAGGCTTAGCGGGGGGACGGGGGATACGCAGTATTTT
TRBJ2-2	TRBD1	-	TRBV19	CASSIRDSKPNTGELFF	TGTGCCAGTAGTATACGGGACAGCAAACCGAACACCGGGGAGCTGTTTTTT
TRBJ1-3	-	-	TRBV6-1	CASSEIGTGTGNTIYF	TGTGCCAGCAGTGAAATTGGGACGGGGACTGGAAACACCATATATTTT
TRBJ2-3	-	-	TRBV7-2	CASQPSTDTQYF	TGTGCCAGCCAACCTTCCACAGATACGCAGTATTTT
TRBJ1-3	-	-	TRBV14	CASRQQGSGNTIYF	TGTGCCAGCAGACAACAGGGATCTGGAAACACCATATATTTT
TRBJ2-2	-	-	TRBV19	CASSARGTGELFF	TGTGCCAGTAGCGCCAGGGGCACCGGGGAGCTGTTTTTT
TRBJ2-1	TRBD2	once	TRBV5-1	CASSPGLAGREQFF	TGCGCCAGCAGCCCCGGACTAGCGGGAAGGGAGCAGTTCTTC
TRBJ2-4	-	-	TRBV30	CAWSVGATAKNIQYF	TGTGCCTGGAGTGTAGGGGCCACAGCCAAAAACATTCAGTACTTC
TRBJ1-5	TRBD1	-	TRBV13	CASSSSRTGGLNQPQHF	TGTGCCAGCAGCTCATCCCGGACAGGGGGCTTGAATCAGCCCCAGCATTTT
TRBJ2-7	TRBD1	-	TRBV13	CASSLEGTANSYEQYF	TGTGCCAGCAGCTTAGAGGGGACAGCCAACTCCTACGAGCAGTACTTC
TRBJ1-3	-	-	TRBV5-1	CASSSRSGIQGNTIYF	TGCGCCAGCAGCTCCCGGTCAGGGATCCAAGGAAACACCATATATTTT
TRBJ2-5	TRBD1	-	TRBV7-2	CASSLHKGAETQYF	TGTGCCAGCAGCCTGCATAAGGGGGCCGAGACCCAGTACTTC
TRBJ2-7	-	-	TRBV12-5	CASGLRPGNYEQYF	TGTGCTAGTGGTTTAAGGCCAGGGAACTACGAGCAGTACTTC
TRBJ2-1	TRBD2	few	TRBV15	CATSSSGRAYNEQFF	TGTGCCACCAGCAGTTCGGGGAGGGCCTACAATGAGCAGTTCTTC
TRBJ1-1	-	-	TRBV27	CASSLGYHLGNTEAFF	TGTGCCAGCAGTTTAGGATACCACCTGGGGAACACTGAAGCTTTCTTT
TRBJ1-2	-	-	TRBV27	CASSFGRWNGYTF	TGTGCCAGCAGTTTCGGGAGGTGGAATGGCTACACCTTC
TRBJ2-2	-	-	TRBV6-6	CASSLPQGSNTGELFF	TGTGCCAGCAGTCTTCCACAGGGATCCAACACCGGGGAGCTGTTTTTT